The present T cell receptor beta chain was sequenced within a study of blood T cell repertoires in COVID-19. On the study more broadly: Acute-phase and convalescent COVID-19 samples originated in the United States, Italy and Spain.

The CDR3 contains 18 residues. Trimming cost V 0 bases and J 6 bases; bases outside gene matches: 10. Germline V lookup: CDR1 LGHNA, CDR2 YNFKEQ. Libraries were prepared by immunoSEQ multiplex PCR; TCRdb keeps only in-frame clonotypes and omits some of them. The top ten clones hold approximately 9.8% of a sample with about 97,000 clones, roughly 80% of them seen once. Sequenced input: peripheral blood. The sequence was obtained from a man aged 55 to 70 with active or convalescent COVID-19. V is TRBV4-2 and J is TRBJ1-6, with 8 bases fitting TRBD1. CDR3: CASSQEMGDRTINSPLHF. For the CDR3, the DNA is TGTGCCAGCAGCCAAGAGATGGGGGACAGGACTATTAATTCACCCCTCCACTTT.